This T cell receptor beta chain was obtained from a study of OX40 agonist ivuxolimab in advanced cancers. Background on the study: Hepatocellular carcinoma, melanoma, renal cell or head and neck cancer was diagnosed in the dose-escalation patients. Aged roughly 23 to 79 with a mean of approximately 60 years, they were around 83% male. Overall study results and limits: Expanded clones belonging to CD8+ T cells outnumbered, on average, those of CD4+. Antigen specificity of clonally expanded peripheral T cells was not established.

Repertoires were generated with immunoSEQ multiplex PCR, while TCRdb's copy carries only in-frame clones and drops some. The sample shows approximately 74,000 clones, less than 95% of them seen only once. Deletions cut 2 bases from V and 2 bases from J, with 10 bases between. This CDR3 contains 14 residues. CDR1 and CDR2 from the germline V gene are MNHEY and SVGAGI. Turning to this clone: Its antigen is unidentified.

The chain combines TRBV6-5 with TRBJ2-7; D is unresolved. This clonotype was sampled from an adult with an advanced solid tumor such as melanoma, head and neck, liver or kidney cancer. The material sequenced was CD4+ or CD8+ T cells sorted from blood, taken in a trial of the OX40 agonist ivuxolimab. The CDR3 here is CASSYGIGAYEQYF. The CDR3, as DNA: TGTGCCAGCAGTTACGGTATAGGAGCCTACGAGCAGTACTTC.